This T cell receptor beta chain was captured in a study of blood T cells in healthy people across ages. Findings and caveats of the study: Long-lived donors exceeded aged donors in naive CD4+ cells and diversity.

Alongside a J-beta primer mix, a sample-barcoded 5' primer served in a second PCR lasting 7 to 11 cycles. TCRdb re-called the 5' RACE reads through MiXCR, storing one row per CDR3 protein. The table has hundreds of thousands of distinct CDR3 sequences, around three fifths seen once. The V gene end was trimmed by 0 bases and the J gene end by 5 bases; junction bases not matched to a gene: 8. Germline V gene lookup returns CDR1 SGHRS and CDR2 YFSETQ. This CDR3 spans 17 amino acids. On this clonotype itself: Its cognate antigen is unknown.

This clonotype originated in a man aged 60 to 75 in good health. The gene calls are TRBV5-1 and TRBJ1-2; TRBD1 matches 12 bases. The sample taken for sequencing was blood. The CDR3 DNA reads TGCGCCAGCAGCTTGGAGCCGGGACAGGGGGCGCGGTATGGCTACACCTTC. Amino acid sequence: CASSLEPGQGARYGYTF.